The following is a T cell receptor (beta chain) sequence with its context. The CDR3 consists of 18 residues. Germline values: CDR1 MNHEY, CDR2 SVGEGT. Trimming at V came to 6 bases and at J to 0 bases, leaving 12 bases not matched to a gene. This record comes from a study of blood T cell repertoires in COVID-19. Assay used: immunoSEQ multiplex PCR; TCRdb lists only in-frame clones, some missing. The profile shows fewer than 250,000 clones, about 87% of them singletons. Material for sequencing was peripheral blood. This chain links TRBV6-2 or TRBV6-3 with TRBJ2-1, with 9 positions matching TRBD2. The sequence was collected from a man aged 70 or older with acute or convalescent COVID-19. The CDR3 bases are TGTGCCAGCAGCTATGACCCTCTAGCGGGAAGCTCCTACAATGAGCAGTTCTTC. Residues: CASSYDPLAGSSYNEQFF.